A selection of T cell receptor beta chains follows, all from one sample in a study of OX40 agonist ivuxolimab in advanced cancers. Sequencing was performed with immunoSEQ multiplex PCR; in TCRdb, only in-frame clones are kept and a portion is missing. This sample has about 65,000 clones, with 80% to 90% found just once. Sequencing was performed on CD4+ or CD8+ T cells sorted from blood, taken in a trial of the OX40 agonist ivuxolimab. The origin of the receptors is an adult with an advanced solid tumor such as melanoma, head and neck, liver or kidney cancer. CDR3s include the opening cysteine and the closing phenylalanine or tryptophan. The order of the fields is D gene, CDR3 length, clone size, V gene, J gene, CDR3 protein, CDR3 DNA. A D gene is named only where the DNA matches it firmly. Not all rows give a size; the values are once, few, many and, for expanded clones, a class.

-,13,-,TRBV29-1,TRBJ1-1,CSVERRGDTEAFF,TGCAGCGTTGAAAGGAGGGGGGACACTGAAGCTTTCTTT
TRBD2,14,-,TRBV15,TRBJ2-1,CATSTSGAYNEQFF,TGTGCCACCAGCACTAGCGGAGCCTACAATGAGCAGTTCTTC
-,12,few,TRBV7-9,TRBJ1-2,CASSQRVYGYTF,TGTGCCAGCAGCCAACGGGTCTACGGCTACACCTTC
-,16,-,TRBV6-5,TRBJ2-1,CASSYLSHGDLNEQFF,TGTGCCAGCAGTTATCTCTCACACGGGGACCTAAATGAGCAGTTCTTC
TRBD2,16,-,TRBV6-9,TRBJ2-5,CASSGGRSGRVETQYF,TGTGCCAGCAGCGGTGGGAGAAGCGGGAGGGTAGAGACCCAGTACTTC
-,16,-,TRBV4-1,TRBJ2-5,CASSQEGGAQVKTQYF,TGCGCCAGCAGCCAAGAGGGGGGGGCACAAGTGAAGACCCAGTACTTC
-,16,few,TRBV18,TRBJ2-2,CASSPGTTTNTGELFF,TGTGCCAGCTCACCAGGGACGACCACGAACACCGGGGAGCTGTTTTTT
-,11,-,TRBV9,TRBJ1-2,CASSGGYGYTF,TGTGCCAGCAGCGGGGGCTATGGCTACACCTTC
-,13,-,TRBV4-3,TRBJ2-7,CASSQENHYEQYF,TGCGCCAGCAGCCAAGAAAACCACTACGAGCAGTACTTC
-,16,-,TRBV11-3,TRBJ1-1,CASSPRNTSGNTEAFF,TGTGCCAGCAGCCCTCGAAATACCAGTGGGAACACTGAAGCTTTCTTT
-,14,-,TRBV7-9,TRBJ2-7,CASSPSWGSYEQYF,TGTGCCAGCAGCCCTTCTTGGGGCTCCTACGAGCAGTACTTC
-,14,-,TRBV6-6,TRBJ2-5,CASSYWGSEETQYF,TGTGCCAGCAGTTACTGGGGCAGCGAGGAGACCCAGTACTTC
-,17,-,TRBV21-1,TRBJ2-1,CASSKPRQGDSYNEQFF,TGTGCCAGCAGCAAACCCAGACAGGGAGACTCCTACAATGAGCAGTTCTTC
-,15,-,TRBV7-3,TRBJ2-1,CASSLDSGSYNEQFF,TGTGCCAGCAGCTTAGATAGCGGATCCTACAATGAGCAGTTCTTC
-,15,-,TRBV11-3,TRBJ2-5,CASSFGGPGEETQYF,TGTGCCAGCAGCTTCGGGGGGCCAGGGGAAGAGACCCAGTACTTC
-,14,-,TRBV29-1,TRBJ2-5,CSVNGWWDQETQYF,TGCAGCGTCAACGGTTGGTGGGACCAAGAGACCCAGTACTTC
-,17,-,TRBV15,TRBJ2-1,CATSTSRVRSSYNEQFF,TGTGCCACCAGCACGTCTCGCGTGAGAAGCTCCTACAATGAGCAGTTCTTC
TRBD2,15,-,TRBV2,TRBJ2-7,CASSEFGTSGYEQYF,TGTGCCAGCAGTGAATTTGGGACTAGCGGATACGAGCAGTACTTC
-,12,few,TRBV2,TRBJ1-2,CASKRETLGYTF,TGTGCCAGCAAAAGGGAGACACTTGGCTACACCTTC
-,14,-,TRBV25-1,TRBJ2-1,CASSLVKGYNEQFF,TGTGCCAGCAGTTTGGTCAAGGGTTACAATGAGCAGTTCTTC
-,13,-,TRBV4-2,TRBJ1-1,CASSQSRNTEAFF,TGTGCCAGCAGCCAATCCCGGAACACTGAAGCTTTCTTT
TRBD1,16,-,TRBV7-2,TRBJ2-1,CASSTGGSGHYNEQFF,TGTGCCAGCAGCACAGGGGGTTCGGGCCACTACAATGAGCAGTTCTTC
-,18,-,TRBV7-2,TRBJ2-3,CASSRYPAGTPGRDTQYF,TGTGCCAGCAGCCGGTACCCAGCCGGGACACCGGGAAGAGATACGCAGTATTTT
-,14,-,TRBV30,TRBJ1-1,CAWSLTGIRTEAFF,TGTGCCTGGAGTCTTACAGGGATAAGAACTGAAGCTTTCTTT
TRBD1,14,-,TRBV29-1,TRBJ1-1,CSVSRRGLNTEAFF,TGCAGCGTTAGCCGCAGGGGGTTGAACACTGAAGCTTTCTTT
TRBD1,16,-,TRBV2,TRBJ1-5,CASSVHRGRGNQPQHF,TGTGCCAGCAGTGTCCACAGGGGGCGGGGGAATCAGCCCCAGCATTTT
TRBD2,18,-,TRBV27,TRBJ2-3,CASSSALKLAPSTDTQYF,TGTGCCAGCAGTTCCGCCCTAAAACTAGCGCCTAGCACAGATACGCAGTATTTT
TRBD2,17,-,TRBV30,TRBJ2-1,CAWSVLGTSGSYNEQFF,TGTGCCTGGAGTGTACTTGGGACTAGCGGCTCCTACAATGAGCAGTTCTTC
-,17,-,TRBV18,TRBJ1-4,CASSPPVVDSYNEKLFF,TGTGCCAGCTCACCACCGGTCGTGGACAGTTATAATGAAAAACTGTTTTTT
TRBD2,16,-,TRBV5-1,TRBJ2-3,CASTAQSGASTDTQYF,TGCGCCAGCACGGCGCAGAGCGGGGCTAGCACAGATACGCAGTATTTT
-,14,-,TRBV5-1,TRBJ2-3,CASLRDPGADTQYF,TGCGCCAGCCTCAGGGACCCGGGGGCAGATACGCAGTATTTT
TRBD2,16,-,TRBV9,TRBJ2-3,CASSTSGRGATDTQYF,TGTGCCAGCAGCACTAGCGGGAGGGGGGCCACAGATACGCAGTATTTT
TRBD1,16,-,TRBV11-1,TRBJ1-1,CASSWDSGRANTEAFF,TGTGCCAGCAGCTGGGACAGTGGAAGGGCGAACACTGAAGCTTTCTTT
TRBD2,12,-,TRBV7-3,TRBJ2-3,CASSLGLGAQYF,TGTGCCAGCAGCTTAGGACTAGGGGCGCAGTATTTT
-,14,-,TRBV5-1,TRBJ2-5,CASSLAGAGETQYF,TGCGCCAGCAGCCTAGCAGGGGCGGGCGAGACCCAGTACTTC
-,13,once,TRBV2,TRBJ1-1,CASTPDRNTEAFF,TGTGCCAGCACCCCCGACAGGAACACTGAAGCTTTCTTT
-,12,few,TRBV2,TRBJ1-2,CASSETENYYTF,TGTGCCAGCAGTGAGACAGAGAATTACTACACCTTC
TRBD2,15,-,TRBV7-3,TRBJ2-2,CASSLLAGGTGELFF,TGTGCCAGCAGCTTACTAGCGGGGGGCACCGGGGAGCTGTTTTTT
-,15,-,TRBV2,TRBJ1-4,CASRLADATNEKLFF,TGTGCCAGCAGACTCGCAGATGCAACTAATGAAAAACTGTTTTTT
TRBD1,15,-,TRBV19,TRBJ1-5,CASSIGTGGDQPQHF,TGTGCCAGTAGTATAGGAACAGGGGGCGATCAGCCCCAGCATTTT
-,13,-,TRBV7-3,TRBJ1-1,CASSLDYNTEAFF,TGTGCCAGCAGCTTAGACTACAACACTGAAGCTTTCTTT
TRBD2,15,-,TRBV5-8,TRBJ2-3,CASSPGTSETDTQYF,TGTGCCAGCAGCCCCGGGACTAGCGAAACAGATACGCAGTATTTT
-,17,-,TRBV14,TRBJ2-6,CASSQVGGLAGANVLTF,TGTGCCAGCAGCCAAGTGGGGGGGCTGGCTGGGGCCAACGTCCTGACTTTC
TRBD2,15,-,TRBV7-2,TRBJ2-7,CASSLALAGAYEQYF,TGTGCCAGCAGCTTAGCCCTCGCGGGAGCCTACGAGCAGTACTTC
-,13,-,TRBV5-1,TRBJ2-1,CASTRDPGEEQFF,TGCGCCAGCACCCGGGACCCTGGGGAGGAGCAGTTCTTC
-,15,-,TRBV2,TRBJ1-2,CASSEVGGRLYGYTF,TGTGCCAGCAGTGAAGTAGGCGGTAGGTTATATGGCTACACCTTC
-,16,once,TRBV29-1,TRBJ2-3,CSVEGPLQRGTDTQYF,TGCAGCGTTGAAGGCCCCTTGCAGCGGGGCACAGATACGCAGTATTTT
-,14,-,TRBV6-1,TRBJ1-5,CASSAEPRGQPQHF,TGTGCCAGCAGTGCCGAACCCCGAGGGCAGCCCCAGCATTTT
TRBD2,15,-,TRBV9,TRBJ2-1,CASSVLAVPYNEQFF,TGTGCCAGCAGCGTACTAGCGGTTCCCTACAATGAGCAGTTCTTC
-,14,-,TRBV11-2,TRBJ2-7,CASSLEGRRYEQYF,TGTGCCAGCAGCTTAGAGGGCAGGAGGTACGAGCAGTACTTC
-,13,-,TRBV11-3,TRBJ2-1,CASSSGLYNEQFF,TGTGCCAGCAGCTCCGGACTTTACAATGAGCAGTTCTTC
-,11,few,TRBV6-5,TRBJ1-2,CASSYGGGYTF,TGTGCCAGCAGTTACGGGGGGGGCTACACCTTC
-,15,-,TRBV2,TRBJ1-4,CASRPTSATNEKLFF,TGTGCCAGCAGACCAACATCAGCAACTAATGAAAAACTGTTTTTT
-,16,-,TRBV7-2,TRBJ2-5,CASSLVPSWQGETQYF,TGTGCCAGCAGCTTAGTGCCCTCGTGGCAGGGTGAGACCCAGTACTTC